This passage covers 30 T cell receptor beta chains from one sample sequenced in a study of blood T cell repertoires in COVID-19. Assay: immunoSEQ multiplex PCR; the TCRdb copy retains only in-frame clones and omits some. In the table there are 90,000 to 110,000 clones, 65% to 90% of which are singletons. The specimen was peripheral blood. All receptors come from a man aged 45-65 years with acute or convalescent COVID-19.

This sequence joins TRBV5-1 and TRBJ2-2, with TRBD2 matching 16 bases. This CDR3 contains 16 residues. Losses at the gene ends were 4 bases for V and 6 bases for J; bases not matched to a gene: 3. Germline V gives CDR1 SGHRS, CDR2 YFSETQ. CDR3 protein: CASSPGTSGRAGELFF. In DNA form, the CDR3 reads TGCGCCAGCAGCCCCGGGACTAGCGGGAGGGCCGGGGAGCTGTTTTTT.

Here the CDR3 DNA reads TGTGCCAGCAGTTCTCTTACAGGGGGCGCTTACAATGAGCAGTTCTTC. Translated, it gives CASSSLTGGAYNEQFF. The V gene is TRBV27, the J gene TRBJ2-1; 9 bases match TRBD1. Trimming cost V 4 bases and J 4 bases; bases outside gene matches: 8. The length of the CDR3 is 16 residues. CDR1 is MNHEY and CDR2 is SMNVEV in the germline V gene (reference sequence).

V is TRBV5-1 and J is TRBJ1-1, with 9 bases lining up with TRBD1. V was clipped by 4 bases and J by 6 bases; unmatched bases: 7. This CDR3 comprises 14 residues. CDR1 SGHRS and CDR2 YFSETQ come from the germline V gene. In DNA form, the CDR3 reads TGCGCCAGCAGCCCTGGACAGGGGCTTGCTGAAGCTTTCTTT. Its protein is CASSPGQGLAEAFF.

The gene calls are TRBV18 and TRBJ1-2, with 9 bases identical to TRBD1. CDR1 KGHSH and CDR2 LQKENI come from the germline V gene. The CDR3 is 16 amino acids. After removal of 0 bases from V and 8 bases from J, the junction contained 10 bases not matched to a gene. The CDR3 region is CASSPPGQGIVNGYTF. In DNA form, the CDR3 reads TGTGCCAGCTCACCACCGGGACAGGGAATTGTTAACGGCTACACCTTC. The whole variable domain, remainder taken from reference TRBV18 and TRBJ1-2, is NAGVMQNPRHLVRRRGQEARLRCSPMKGHSHVYWYRQLPEEGLKFMVYLQKENIIDESGMPKERFSAEFPKEGPSILRIQQVVRGDSAAYFCASSPPGQGIVNGYTFGSGTRLTVV.

V usage is TRBV30 and J usage is TRBJ1-5; 7 bases align to TRBD1. CDR3 size: 15 residues. V was clipped by 4 bases and J by 1 base; unmatched bases: 7. Germline lookup yields CDR1 GTSNPN and CDR2 SVGIG (reference sequence). Written as DNA, the CDR3 is TGTGCCTGGACCGCAGAGACAGGGAGCAATCAGCCCCAGCATTTT. Translating gives CAWTAETGSNQPQHF.

This clone occurred once. The chain carries TRBV18 and TRBJ2-2, with D possibly matching TRBD1 (6 bases). CDR1 is KGHSH, CDR2 LQKENI, per germline. The CDR3 contains 15 residues. V was shortened by 6 bases and J by 5 bases, with 16 bases between the two germline ends. The CDR3 loop reads CASSMTGYDTGELFF. For the CDR3, the DNA is TGTGCCAGCTCTATGACAGGTTATGATACCGGGGAGCTGTTTTTT.

The rearrangement links TRBV2 to TRBJ1-1; TRBD1 aligns across 8 bases. J lost 2 bases, V lost 6 bases, and 2 bases had no gene match. Germline loops: CDR1 SNHLY, CDR2 FYNNEI. The CDR3 covers 13 residues. The CDR3 nucleotides read TGTGCCAGCAGGGACAGGGTTAACACTGAAGCTTTCTTT. It codes for CASRDRVNTEAFF.

This rearrangement joins TRBV30 to TRBJ2-7; D may be TRBD2 (5 bases). V dropped 2 bases and J dropped 3 bases, with 11 bases sitting between them. There are 13 residues in the CDR3. The germline gives CDR1 GTSNPN, CDR2 SVGIG (reference sequence). CDR3 amino acids: CAWSRGRGYEQYF. The CDR3 DNA reads as TGTGCCTGGAGTCGCGGACGGGGCTACGAGCAGTACTTC.

The V call is TRBV27, the J call TRBJ1-2; TRBD1 matches 7 bases. The CDR3 has 16 residues. Germline V gene sequence: CDR1 MNHEY, CDR2 SMNVEV (reference sequence). Germline trimming cut 5 bases from V and 1 base from J; bases unmatched to any gene: 10. The CDR3 sequence: CASSPFRDRVNYGYTF. The CDR3, as DNA: TGTGCCAGCAGTCCATTCCGGGACAGAGTTAACTATGGCTACACCTTC.

The genes are TRBV14 and TRBJ2-2; TRBD2 might be the D (6 bases). In germline, CDR1 is SGHDN, CDR2 FVKESK. This CDR3 is 14 amino acids long. V was shortened by 4 bases and J by 8 bases, with 14 bases between the two germline ends. This CDR3 reads CASSRGTRGGELFF. DNA of the CDR3: TGTGCCAGCAGCCGCGGGACTCGGGGAGGGGAGCTGTTTTTT.

The genes are TRBV7-3 and TRBJ1-6; 12 bases are a match to TRBD1. Germline CDR1 and CDR2: SGHTA and FQGTGA. CDR3 length: 15 residues. J lost 9 bases, V lost 4 bases, and 4 bases had no gene match. The CDR3 reads CASSSGTGGTSPLHF. The CDR3 nucleotides read TGTGCCAGCAGCTCCGGGACAGGGGGCACTTCACCCCTCCACTTT.

V gene TRBV18 combines with J gene TRBJ2-3; D is perhaps TRBD1 (6 bases). The CDR3 has 13 amino acids. Germline V lookup: CDR1 KGHSH, CDR2 LQKENI. V dropped 4 bases and J dropped 4 bases, with 9 bases sitting between them. CDR3 DNA: TGTGCCAGCTCACTCACAGGGTCAGATACGCAGTATTTT. It codes for CASSLTGSDTQYF.

The chain carries TRBV6-5 and TRBJ1-2; D is unclear. Germline V lookup: CDR1 MNHEY, CDR2 SVGAGI. V was shortened by 0 bases and J by 4 bases, with 12 bases between the two germline ends. The CDR3 has 15 amino acids. CDR3 in amino acids: CASSYSPATSYGYTF. CDR3 nucleotide sequence: TGTGCCAGCAGTTACTCTCCCGCAACTTCCTATGGCTACACCTTC.

The chain recombines TRBV27 with TRBJ1-5; 7 bases are shared with TRBD1. The length of the CDR3 is 14 residues. Germline assignment: CDR1 MNHEY and CDR2 SMNVEV (reference sequence). J lost 5 bases, V lost 2 bases, and 3 bases had no gene match. CDR3 DNA: TGTGCCAGCAGTTTAGAAGGGGGCGATCAGCCCCAGCATTTT. This translates into CASSLEGGDQPQHF.

This clone was observed a handful of times. The chain carries TRBV5-1 and TRBJ1-2; no definite D call. The CDR3 loop spans 12 amino acids. Germline CDR1 SGHRS, CDR2 YFSETQ. The ends were cut back, 4 bases at V and 8 bases at J, with 12 bases in the middle. The CDR3 protein is CASSPGSSGYTF. The CDR3 nucleotides read TGCGCCAGCAGCCCAGGTTCCTCCGGCTACACCTTC.

J is TRBJ2-7 and V is TRBV27; 9 positions agree with TRBD1. This CDR3 comprises 14 residues. Germline lookup yields CDR1 MNHEY and CDR2 SMNVEV (reference sequence). Losses at the gene ends were 3 bases for V and 3 bases for J; bases not matched to a gene: 3. The CDR3 spells CASSFDRGSYEQYF. The CDR3 DNA sequence: TGTGCCAGCAGTTTCGACAGGGGGAGCTACGAGCAGTACTTC.

The chain joins TRBV10-3 to TRBJ2-7; 9 bases fit TRBD1. Germline loops: CDR1 ENHRY, CDR2 SYGVKD. The junction had 10 bases not matched to a gene; V was cut back by 6 bases and J by 1 base. This CDR3 comprises 16 residues. The CDR3 region is CAISKKGQGLSYEQYF. The CDR3 bases are TGTGCCATCAGCAAAAAGGGACAGGGTCTTTCCTACGAGCAGTACTTC.

V is TRBV12-3 or TRBV12-4 and J is TRBJ2-1, with 7 nucleotides matching TRBD2. CDR3 length: 12 amino acids. The J segment lost 6 bases and the V segment lost 4 bases, leaving 0 bases of the junction unmatched. The CDR3 protein is CASSWEGNEQFF. CDR3 in DNA: TGTGCCAGCAGTTGGGAGGGCAATGAGCAGTTCTTC.

This clone has just one count. The chain uses TRBV9 and TRBJ1-5; the D gene is possibly TRBD1 (5 bases). Trimming pared 3 bases from V and 1 base from J, leaving 8 bases between. Germline CDR1 reads SGDLS; CDR2 reads YYNGEE. The CDR3 has 14 amino acids. Here the CDR3 reads CASSEGMSNQPQHF. The CDR3 DNA follows: TGTGCCAGCAGCGAGGGGATGAGCAATCAGCCCCAGCATTTT.

This clone was picked up one time. The chain recombines TRBV7-9 with TRBJ2-5; maybe TRBD2 (5 bases). The CDR3 totals 14 residues. Germline lookup yields CDR1 SEHNR and CDR2 FQNEAQ (reference sequence). Trimming stripped 7 bases from V and 2 bases from J, with 14 bases between. This CDR3 reads CASTEGGLQETQYF. The CDR3 nucleotides are TGTGCCAGCACCGAGGGCGGCCTACAAGAGACCCAGTACTTC. Complete variable domain (other parts from reference TRBV7-9 and TRBJ2-5): DTGVSQNPRHKITKRGQNVTFRCDPISEHNRLYWYRQTLGQGPEFLTYFQNEAQLEKSRLLSDRFSAERPKGSFSTLEIQRTEQGDSAMYLCASTEGGLQETQYFGPGTRLLVL.

The chain employs TRBV4-2 and TRBJ1-2; 7 positions agree with TRBD1. The V segment lost 0 bases and the J segment 5 bases; nucleotides outside the gene matches: 12. The CDR3 loop spans 17 amino acids. Per the germline V gene, CDR1 is LGHNA and CDR2 is YNFKEQ. The DNA for the CDR3 is TGTGCCAGCAGCCAAGATCCAGGAACAGGGGAAAAGTATGGCTACACCTTC. This encodes CASSQDPGTGEKYGYTF.

The chain has TRBV7-3 and TRBJ2-1; TRBD2 might be the D (6 bases). V lost 2 bases and J 3 bases, leaving 8 bases between the germline ends. This CDR3 contains 14 residues. From germline, CDR1 is SGHTA and CDR2 FQGTGA. CDR3 DNA sequence: TGTGCCAGCAGCTTAGGCGGGATCTACAATGAGCAGTTCTTC. Residues: CASSLGGIYNEQFF.

This clone appeared once. V usage is TRBV29-1 and J usage is TRBJ1-1, with D perhaps TRBD1 (6 bases). Trimming removed 6 bases at V and 0 bases at J, with 8 bases between. The CDR3 has 12 residues. CDR1 SQVTM and CDR2 ANQGSEA come from the germline V gene. In DNA form, the CDR3 reads TGCAGCGTGCAGGGGATGAACACTGAAGCTTTCTTT. It codes for CSVQGMNTEAFF.

CDR3: CASSQRTLPHQPQHF. The CDR3 DNA reads as TGTGCCAGCAGCCAAAGGACACTTCCCCATCAGCCCCAGCATTTT. This rearrangement joins TRBV3-1 (or the pseudogene TRBV3-2) to TRBJ1-5; perhaps TRBD1 as D (5 bases). V was trimmed by 2 bases and J by 5 bases, leaving 13 bases between them. Per the germline V gene, CDR1 is LGHDT and CDR2 is YNNKEL (reference sequence). This CDR3 is 15 amino acids long.

The chain links TRBV28 to TRBJ2-1; perhaps TRBD1 as D (6 bases). Trimming shortened V by 2 bases and J by 0 bases, and 14 bases separated the two germline ends. The CDR3 sequence is 17 residues long. CDR1 is MDHEN and CDR2 is SYDVKM in the germline V gene. CDR3 sequence (DNA): TGTGCCAGCAGTTTAACGGCAGGGGCCAGCTCCTACAATGAGCAGTTCTTC. Its protein product is CASSLTAGASSYNEQFF.

This chain joins TRBV3-1 (or the pseudogene TRBV3-2) and TRBJ1-3; D is unclear. CDR3 size: 14 residues. The V gene lost 1 base and the J gene lost 0 bases, with 4 bases spanning the gap. The germline CDR1 and CDR2 sequences are LGHDT and YNNKEL (reference sequence). CDR3 sequence reads: CASSQAGSGNTIYF. DNA of the CDR3: TGTGCCAGCAGCCAAGCCGGCTCTGGAAACACCATATATTTT.

This chain uses TRBV7-2 with TRBJ2-5; the match to TRBD2 covers 10 bases. This CDR3 has 16 residues. From germline, CDR1 is SGHTA and CDR2 FQGNSA. The V gene end was trimmed by 2 bases and the J gene end by 2 bases; junction bases not matched to a gene: 5. The CDR3 DNA reads as TGTGCCAGCAGCTTAACCTTAGCGGGGGGACAAGAGACCCAGTACTTC. Its protein is CASSLTLAGGQETQYF. Complete variable domain (other parts from reference TRBV7-2 and TRBJ2-5): GAGVSQSPSNKVTEKGKDVELRCDPISGHTALYWYRQSLGQGLEFLIYFQGNSAPDKSGLPSDRFSAERTGGSVSTLTIQRTQQEDSAVYLCASSLTLAGGQETQYFGPGTRLLVL.

The rearrangement uses TRBV5-1 and TRBJ1-1; no clear D. The V gene's germline CDR1 is SGHRS and CDR2 YFSETQ. With 0 bases removed from V and 0 bases from J, the gap between germline ends came to 9 bases. This CDR3 has 15 amino acids. The CDR3 DNA follows: TGCGCCAGCAGCTTGGGACACCTCATGAACACTGAAGCTTTCTTT. Translation gives CASSLGHLMNTEAFF.

The rearrangement links TRBV14 to TRBJ2-3, with TRBD2 matching 12 bases. The CDR3 spans 15 residues. Germline V gene lookup returns CDR1 SGHDN and CDR2 FVKESK. V shed 1 base, J shed 6 bases, and the junction held 2 bases outside the gene matches. For the CDR3, the DNA is TGTGCCAGCAGCCAAGTCCTAGCGGGAGGGGATACGCAGTATTTT. This codes for CASSQVLAGGDTQYF. The complete variable domain, with remaining parts taken from reference TRBV14 and TRBJ2-3, reads EAGVTQFPSHSVIEKGQTVTLRCDPISGHDNLYWYRRVMGKEIKFLLHFVKESKQDESGMPNNRFLAERTGGTYSTLKVQPAELEDSGVYFCASSQVLAGGDTQYFGPGTRLTVL.

The chain uses TRBV6-1 and TRBJ1-5, with D hard to call. This CDR3 contains 17 residues. V shed 4 bases and J shed 0 bases, with 16 bases lying between them. The germline V gene encodes CDR1 MNHNS and CDR2 SASEGT. CDR3 in amino acids: CASSAPGGRSSNQPQHF. The CDR3 DNA reads as TGTGCCAGCAGTGCCCCGGGAGGTCGGTCTAGCAATCAGCCCCAGCATTTT.